What follows are 32 T cell receptor beta chains derived from one specimen sequenced in a study of OX40 agonist ivuxolimab in advanced cancers. Measured with immunoSEQ multiplex PCR; TCRdb has only the in-frame clones, and not every one. The data hold roughly 8,000 clones, with 70% to 80% observed a single time. Here the sequenced sample was CD4+ or CD8+ T cells sorted from blood, taken in a trial of the OX40 agonist ivuxolimab. These receptors all stem from an adult with an advanced solid tumor such as melanoma, head and neck, liver or kidney cancer.

Only one count was recorded for this clone. The chain recombines TRBV30 with TRBJ2-5; no reliable D call. This CDR3 is 13 amino acids long. The V end lost 1 base, the J end lost 7 bases, and 13 bases lay between the germline ends. Germline CDR1 is GTSNPN and CDR2 is SVGIG (reference sequence). CDR3 sequence (DNA): TGTGCCTGGAGTGGACCGCCGCATTGGACCCAGTACTTC. Encoded protein: CAWSGPPHWTQYF.

V usage is TRBV28 and J usage is TRBJ2-2, with 7 bases matching TRBD2. Germline CDR1 is MDHEN and CDR2 is SYDVKM. V dropped 6 bases and J dropped 5; count of bases not matched to a gene: 9. This CDR3 is built from 15 residues. CDR3: CASRPAAGVTGELFF. For the CDR3, the DNA is TGTGCCAGCAGACCCGCGGCGGGAGTGACCGGGGAGCTGTTTTTT.

This chain uses TRBV6-5 with TRBJ2-3; no clear D gene. V shed 6 bases and J shed 7 bases, with 5 bases lying between them. Germline CDR1 and CDR2: MNHEY and SVGAGI. The length of the CDR3 is 10 residues. CDR3 nucleotide sequence: TGTGCCAGCAGGGGAAATACGCAGTATTTT. Translation gives CASRGNTQYF.

This clone was counted a single time. The chain joins TRBV9 to TRBJ2-3, with 8 bases fitting TRBD2. V lost 5 bases, J lost 6 bases, and 17 bases stayed unmatched. The CDR3 extends over 17 amino acids. Germline V gives CDR1 SGDLS, CDR2 YYNGEE. DNA for the CDR3: TGTGCCAGCAGTGTAAGATGGGAACGGGGGGGCTTGGATACGCAGTATTTT. Its translation is CASSVRWERGGLDTQYF.

The chain employs TRBV28 and TRBJ2-7; tentative D call: TRBD2 (5 bases). V gave up 3 bases and J gave up 4 bases, with 16 bases separating them. This CDR3 is 15 amino acids long. CDR1 and CDR2 from the germline V gene are MDHEN and SYDVKM. CDR3 in DNA: TGTGCCAGCAGTTTTGGACGCGGGCTAGTATACGAGCAGTACTTC. Its translation is CASSFGRGLVYEQYF. The whole variable domain, remainder taken from reference TRBV28 and TRBJ2-7, is DVKVTQSSRYLVKRTGEKVFLECVQDMDHENMFWYRQDPGLGLRLIYFSYDVKMKEKGDIPEGYSVSREKKERFSLILESASTNQTSMYLCASSFGRGLVYEQYFGPGTRLTVT.

This clone was recorded a few times. The genes are TRBV5-1 and TRBJ2-1; 8 positions agree with TRBD1. Trimming at V came to 7 bases and at J to 8 bases, leaving 2 bases not matched to a gene. Germline V gene sequence: CDR1 SGHRS, CDR2 YFSETQ. The CDR3 has 11 amino acids. The CDR3 nucleotides read TGCGCCAGCGCAGGGGGCCATGAGCAGTTCTTC. The encoded protein is CASAGGHEQFF. Looking up the rest from reference TRBV5-1 and TRBJ2-1 gives the full variable domain: KAGVTQTPRYLIKTRGQQVTLSCSPISGHRSVSWYQQTPGQGLQFLFEYFSETQRNKGNFPGRFSGRQFSNSRSEMNVSTLELGDSALYLCASAGGHEQFFGPGTRLTVL.

The chain joins TRBV13 to TRBJ2-7, with 8 bases that match TRBD1. The CDR3 is 16 amino acids. From germline, CDR1 is PRHDT and CDR2 FYEKMQ (reference sequence). Germline trimming cut 5 bases from V and 0 bases from J; bases unmatched to any gene: 9. The CDR3, as DNA: TGTGCCAGCAGCGAAGGACAGGGCCCTTCCTCCTACGAGCAGTACTTC. Translation gives CASSEGQGPSSYEQYF.

The chain links TRBV5-6 to TRBJ1-2, with 9 bases lining up with TRBD1. CDR1 and CDR2 from the germline V gene are SGHDT and YYEEEE. The trim removed 3 bases at V and 3 bases at J, leaving 6 bases unmatched. The CDR3 totals 15 residues. The DNA for the CDR3 is TGTGCCAGCAGCTCCGGGACAGGGACGTACTATGGCTACACCTTC. Translation: CASSSGTGTYYGYTF.

This rearrangement joins TRBV5-1 to TRBJ1-2; no definite D call. V gave up 0 bases and J gave up 4 bases, with 7 bases separating them. This CDR3 region has 13 residues. CDR1 is SGHRS and CDR2 is YFSETQ in the germline V gene. The CDR3 DNA follows: TGCGCCAGCAGCTTGGGCTCCCTCTATGGCTACACCTTC. Amino acid sequence: CASSLGSLYGYTF.

The chain couples TRBV19 to TRBJ2-2; no clear D. The germline V gene has CDR1 LNHDA and CDR2 SQIVND (reference sequence). Trimming pared 3 bases from V and 9 bases from J, leaving 11 bases between. This CDR3 is built from 13 residues. The CDR3 spells CASSMQLDRELFF. DNA of the CDR3: TGTGCCAGTAGTATGCAGCTCGACCGGGAGCTGTTTTTT.

This CDR3 is CASNPGTGREQFF. CDR3 in DNA: TGTGCCAGCAACCCCGGGACAGGGCGCGAGCAGTTCTTC. This rearrangement joins TRBV28 to TRBJ2-1; 9 bases are a match to TRBD1. CDR1 is MDHEN and CDR2 is SYDVKM in the germline V gene. The CDR3 covers 13 residues. Losses at the gene ends were 7 bases for V and 10 bases for J; bases not matched to a gene: 8.

This chain joins TRBV13 and TRBJ2-7; 7 positions agree with TRBD2. In germline, CDR1 is PRHDT, CDR2 FYEKMQ (reference sequence). CDR3 length: 13 amino acids. J gave up 6 bases and V 6 bases, and 8 bases lay outside the gene matches. CDR3 DNA: TGTGCCAGCAGGCAGCGGGGTCTGGGCGAGCAGTACTTC. Translation: CASRQRGLGEQYF. Filled out from reference TRBV13 and TRBJ2-7, the complete variable domain reads AAGVIQSPRHLIKEKRETATLKCYPIPRHDTVYWYQQGPGQDPQFLISFYEKMQSDKGSIPDRFSAQQFSDYHSELNMSSLELGDSALYFCASRQRGLGEQYFGPGTRLTVT.

V is TRBV7-8 and J is TRBJ2-7; TRBD2 aligns across 8 bases. The germline gives CDR1 SGHVS, CDR2 FQNEAQ. The CDR3 has 17 residues. With V trimmed by 1 base and J by 4 bases, 12 bases remained unmatched. The CDR3 nucleotides read TGTGCCAGCAGCTTAGGCGCTCCGGGACTAGTATGGTACGAGCAGTACTTC. Translated, it gives CASSLGAPGLVWYEQYF. Full variable domain (rest looked up from reference TRBV7-8 and TRBJ2-7): GAGVSQSPRYKVAKRGQDVALRCDPISGHVSLFWYQQALGQGPEFLTYFQNEAQLDKSGLPSDRFFAERPEGSVSTLKIQRTQQEDSAVYLCASSLGAPGLVWYEQYFGPGTRLTVT.

About this clone itself: The sample contains more than one DNA sequence encoding this CDR3. The V gene is TRBV27, the J gene TRBJ2-1; D perhaps matches TRBD1 (5 bases). Trimming stripped 2 bases from V and 8 bases from J, with 7 bases between. This CDR3 is built from 12 residues. The germline V gene has CDR1 MNHEY and CDR2 SMNVEV (reference sequence). DNA for the CDR3: TGTGCCAGCAGTTTACTAGGGGATGAGCAGTTCTTC. Translating gives CASSLLGDEQFF.

The rearrangement links TRBV9 to TRBJ2-5; D remains unclear. V lost 3 bases and J lost 4, with 4 bases in between. Germline CDR1 SGDLS, CDR2 YYNGEE. The length of the CDR3 is 11 residues. The CDR3 DNA is TGTGCCAGCAGCGAGGGAGAGACCCAGTACTTC. Translating gives CASSEGETQYF. The variable domain in full, completed from reference TRBV9 and TRBJ2-5, reads DSGVTQTPKHLITATGQRVTLRCSPRSGDLSVYWYQQSLDQGLQFLIQYYNGEERAKGNILERFSAQQFPDLHSELNLSSLELGDSALYFCASSEGETQYFGPGTRLLVL.

The gene calls are TRBV7-8 and TRBJ2-3; D is possibly TRBD1 (5 bases). V lost 0 bases to trimming and J lost 2 bases, with 12 bases between them. This CDR3 spans 16 amino acids. CDR1 and CDR2 from the germline V gene are SGHVS and FQNEAQ. The CDR3 is CASSLAFVGHTDTQYF. In DNA, the CDR3 is TGTGCCAGCAGCTTAGCATTTGTGGGGCACACAGATACGCAGTATTTT.

This clone has only a few counts. This chain links TRBV7-2 with TRBJ2-1; 10 bases match TRBD1. Germline lookup yields CDR1 SGHTA and CDR2 FQGNSA. This CDR3 comprises 17 residues. The V and J ends lost 5 bases and 10 bases, in that order; junction bases with no gene match: 17. CDR3 bases: TGTGCCAGCAGCCGGACCAGACCGGGACAGGGGACAGGGGAGCAGTTCTTC. Translated, it gives CASSRTRPGQGTGEQFF.

This clone has only one observation. The gene calls are TRBV4-1 and TRBJ2-1, with TRBD2 matching 9 bases. Trimming cost V 0 bases and J 8 bases; bases outside gene matches: 8. This CDR3 is 16 amino acids long. CDR1 is MGHRA, CDR2 YSYEKL, per germline. The CDR3 DNA reads TGCGCCAGCAGCCAAGATCGCAGCGGGAGGTTCGATGAGCAGTTCTTC. Amino acid sequence: CASSQDRSGRFDEQFF.

The chain's CDR3 is CASSSQVESEQYF. CDR3 DNA sequence: TGTGCCAGCAGTTCACAGGTAGAGAGCGAGCAGTACTTC. The rearrangement uses TRBV28 and TRBJ2-7; possible D gene TRBD1, 5 bases. Germline CDR1 reads MDHEN; CDR2 reads SYDVKM. The CDR3 is made up of 13 amino acids. V lost 4 bases, J lost 6 bases, and 13 bases lay in between.

This chain joins TRBV28 and TRBJ1-2; D is uncertain. The V gene's germline CDR1 is MDHEN and CDR2 SYDVKM. This CDR3 region has 13 residues. V dropped 5 bases and J dropped 5 bases, with 12 bases sitting between them. CDR3 in DNA: TGTGCCAGCAGTAGACCTACACTGTATGGCTACACCTTC. Its protein is CASSRPTLYGYTF.

This clone is judged medium-sized. For the CDR3, the DNA is TGTGCCAGCAGCGAGGGACCAGGGAAGCGGGAGACCCAGTACTTC. Amino acids: CASSEGPGKRETQYF. The chain links TRBV7-9 to TRBJ2-5, with D perhaps being TRBD1 or TRBD2 (5 bases each). The CDR3 runs to 15 residues. The germline CDR1 and CDR2 sequences are SEHNR and FQNEAQ (reference sequence). V was trimmed by 5 bases and J by 5 bases, leaving 18 bases between them.

The J gene is TRBJ2-3, the V gene TRBV2; 10 nucleotides match TRBD2. Germline assignment: CDR1 SNHLY and CDR2 FYNNEI. V was clipped by 6 bases and J by 3 bases; unmatched bases: 3. CDR3 length: 14 amino acids. CDR3 DNA: TGTGCCAGCAGGTTAGCGGGAGGAACAGATACGCAGTATTTT. Translation gives CASRLAGGTDTQYF.

By its share, this clone is medium-sized. V is TRBV9 and J is TRBJ1-4, with 9 bases identical to TRBD1. V shed 3 bases and J 3 bases; nucleotides not matched to a gene: 3. This CDR3 has 15 residues. Germline loops: CDR1 SGDLS, CDR2 YYNGEE. The CDR3 DNA sequence: TGTGCCAGCAGCGGTACAGGGGGCCCTAATGAAAAACTGTTTTTT. This encodes CASSGTGGPNEKLFF.

V is TRBV27 and J is TRBJ1-5, with TRBD1 as a possible D gene (5 bases). The CDR3 extends over 12 amino acids. Germline loops: CDR1 MNHEY, CDR2 SMNVEV (reference sequence). The V end was cut by 4 bases, the J end by 10 bases, with 11 bases between. This CDR3 is CASSWPGEPQHF. The CDR3, as DNA: TGTGCCAGCAGTTGGCCGGGGGAACCCCAGCATTTT.

The chain links TRBV5-4 to TRBJ2-3, with TRBD2 as a possible D gene (5 bases). CDR3 length equals 14 residues. Germline loops: CDR1 SGHNT, CDR2 YYREEE (reference sequence). Trimming took 4 bases from V and 1 from J, leaving 10 bases between them. The CDR3 sequence: CASSKDGGTDTQYF. The CDR3 DNA reads as TGTGCCAGCAGCAAAGACGGGGGCACAGATACGCAGTATTTT. The full variable domain, in which reference TRBV5-4 and TRBJ2-3 provide the parts outside the CDR3, is ETGVTQSPTHLIKTRGQQVTLRCSSQSGHNTVSWYQQALGQGPQFIFQYYREEENGRGNFPPRFSGLQFPNYSSELNVNALELDDSALYLCASSKDGGTDTQYFGPGTRLTVL.

In its sample, this clone was seen once. The CDR3 here is CASSPLPRNNEQFF. Here the CDR3 DNA reads TGTGCCAGCAGCCCCCTCCCCCGGAACAATGAGCAGTTCTTC. This rearrangement joins TRBV7-2 to TRBJ2-1, with D uncertain. V was pared by 5 bases and J by 5 bases, with 13 bases between. The germline gives CDR1 SGHTA, CDR2 FQGNSA. This CDR3 has 14 amino acids.

V and J are TRBV5-1 and TRBJ2-5; maybe TRBD1 (5 bases). Per the germline V gene, CDR1 is SGHRS and CDR2 is YFSETQ. CDR3 size: 16 residues. V lost 1 base, J lost 3 bases, and 16 bases lay in between. CDR3 nucleotide sequence: TGCGCCAGCAGCTTGCCTCCAGACAGAGGTGAAGAGACCCAGTACTTC. Its translation: CASSLPPDRGEETQYF.

For this clone: An end of the junction does not agree with germline; a read error may underlie this. The chain employs TRBV4-3 and TRBJ2-1; maybe TRBD2 (5 bases). The CDR3 loop spans 15 amino acids. CDR1 is LGHNA, CDR2 YSLEER, per germline. CDR3 sequence reads: CASGQEGPPYNEQFF. The CDR3, as DNA: TGCGCCAGCGGCCAAGAGGGCCCCCCCTACAATGAGCAGTTCTTC.

The gene calls are TRBV10-3 and TRBJ1-1; 7 bases match TRBD1. Germline V gene lookup returns CDR1 ENHRY and CDR2 SYGVKD. J gave up 3 bases and V 3 bases, and 4 bases lay outside the gene matches. This CDR3 region has 14 residues. CDR3 sequence reads: CAISEQGTYTEAFF. Written as DNA, the CDR3 is TGTGCCATCAGTGAACAGGGGACGTACACTGAAGCTTTCTTT.

The rearrangement uses TRBV27 and TRBJ2-1, with 13 bases that match TRBD2. The J segment lost 11 bases and the V segment lost 3 bases, leaving 10 bases of the junction unmatched. CDR1 is MNHEY and CDR2 is SMNVEV in the germline V gene (reference sequence). The CDR3 has 16 amino acids. The CDR3 reads CASSFGTSGVLEKQFF. As DNA, the CDR3 is TGTGCCAGCAGTTTTGGGACTAGCGGGGTCTTGGAAAAGCAGTTCTTC.

The rearrangement uses TRBV4-3 and TRBJ2-1; 12 positions agree with TRBD2. This CDR3 is built from 15 residues. V was clipped by 4 bases and J by 4 bases; unmatched bases: 2. Germline CDR1 and CDR2: LGHNA and YSLEER. The CDR3: CASSPTSGGYNEQFF. The DNA of the CDR3 is TGCGCCAGCAGCCCAACTAGCGGGGGGTACAATGAGCAGTTCTTC.

The chain combines TRBV4-3 with TRBJ1-5; D is unresolved. The CDR3 covers 17 residues. The ends were cut back, 0 bases at V and 2 bases at J, with 14 bases in the middle. Germline-derived CDR1 and CDR2 are LGHNA and YSLEER. CDR3 bases: TGCGCCAGCAGCCAAGAGGTAAACCCCCAGGGCAATCAGCCCCAGCATTTT. It yields the protein CASSQEVNPQGNQPQHF.